A selection of T cell receptor beta chains follows, all from one sample in a study of T-cell memory formation after mild COVID-19. From the 5' RACE reads, TCRdb called clonotypes with MiXCR, one entry per CDR3 protein. The sample records hundreds of thousands of distinct CDR3 sequences, around a sixth being singletons. Sequenced input: PBMCs or a T cell subset sorted from them (not recorded which). The receptors derive from a man younger than 35 who had mild COVID-19 (a few samples of this study predate the infection). Cell type and time point are not known. Both conserved end residues are part of each CDR3. The order of the fields is J gene, V gene, D gene, clone size, CDR3 DNA, CDR3 protein. A D gene is named only where the DNA matches it firmly. Where a row states a size, it is once, few, many or the class of an expanded clone; other rows omit it.

TRBJ2-3 TRBV7-9 TRBD1 few TGTGCCAGCAGCCCAAGGGGACAGGGGTCCACAGATACGCAGTATTTT CASSPRGQGSTDTQYF
TRBJ2-5 TRBV24-1 TRBD1 few TGTGCCACCAGTGACTCGACAGGGGCCGGGGAGACCCAGTACTTC CATSDSTGAGETQYF
TRBJ2-4 TRBV11-1 . . TGTGCCAGCAGCCCGGATCCCAAAAACATTCAGTACTTC CASSPDPKNIQYF
TRBJ2-2 TRBV5-5 TRBD1 few TGTGCCAGCAGCGAGACAGGGGTATTGACCGGGGAGCTGTTTTTT CASSETGVLTGELFF
TRBJ2-2 TRBV6-2/TRBV6-3 TRBD2 once TGTGCCAGCAGTCCTTCCAGCGGGGATAACACCGGGGAGCTGTTTTTT CASSPSSGDNTGELFF
TRBJ2-1 TRBV6-5 TRBD2 few TGTGCCAGCAGTTACTCAAGCGGGGGGGCCTATGAGCAGTTCTTC CASSYSSGGAYEQFF
TRBJ1-5 TRBV5-5 . . TGTGCCAGCAGCTTGGGCCTTGTGGGTCAGCCACCTTTGGGGTGGCCCCAGCATTTT CASSLGLVGQPPLGWPQHF
TRBJ2-3 TRBV12-3/TRBV12-4 . . TGTGCCAGCAGTTTACGGAGTAGTGCAGATACGCAGTATTTT CASSLRSSADTQYF
TRBJ1-6 TRBV5-1 . . TGCGCCAGCAGCTGGGGCGGGGGCTCACCCCTCCACTTT CASSWGGGSPLHF
TRBJ2-3 TRBV6-5 TRBD2 . TGTGCCAGCAGCTATGGGGGGGGGGGAGCAGATACGCAGTATTTT CASSYGGGGADTQYF
TRBJ1-2 TRBV18 . few TGTGCCAGCTCACCACCGGGCAGGGTAGATGGCTACACCTTC CASSPPGRVDGYTF
TRBJ1-1 TRBV3-1 . many TGTGCCAGCAGCCAGGCCCCTACAGGGCGCACTGAAGCTTTCTTT CASSQAPTGRTEAFF
TRBJ2-5 TRBV5-1 TRBD1 few TGCGCCAGCAGCGTTGGACAGGGGGCGTCTGAGACCCAGTACTTC CASSVGQGASETQYF
TRBJ1-1 TRBV20-1 TRBD1 . TGCAGTGCTAGGGGGGGGACAGGGGTCGGTGAAGCTTTCTTT CSARGGTGVGEAFF
TRBJ2-4 TRBV6-5 . few TGTGCCAGCAGTTACGGCAGGCTAGCCAAAAACATTCAGTACTTC CASSYGRLAKNIQYF
TRBJ2-7 TRBV20-1 . few TGCAGTGCTCTTCCGACAGGCTCTTCCTACGAGCAGTACTTC CSALPTGSSYEQYF
TRBJ2-5 TRBV5-4 TRBD2 . TGTGCCTGCAGCTCTTGGGGTAGCGGGGGGCCGAGAGGAGAGACCCAGTACTTC CACSSWGSGGPRGETQYF
TRBJ1-4 TRBV11-2 . many TGTGCCAGCAGCTTTCAGGGGAGGTCGAATGAAAAACTGTTTTTT CASSFQGRSNEKLFF
TRBJ2-2 TRBV6-2/TRBV6-3 . . TGTGCCAGCAGTTACCGGGGCACCGGGGAGCTGTTTTTT CASSYRGTGELFF
TRBJ2-2 TRBV2 TRBD2 . TGTGCCAGCAGACTAGCGGGGGGATCGAACACCGGGGAGCTGTTTTTT CASRLAGGSNTGELFF
TRBJ1-6 TRBV29-1 TRBD1 . TGCAGCGTTAGGGTACAGGGGGATTCACCCCTCCACTTT CSVRVQGDSPLHF
TRBJ2-7 TRBV5-1 . many TGCGCCAGCAGCTTGATTGGCTACGAGCAGTACTTC CASSLIGYEQYF
TRBJ1-2 TRBV6-5 TRBD1 . TGTGCCAGCACCGGGGACAGGAGCTATGGCTACACCTTC CASTGDRSYGYTF
TRBJ1-2 TRBV20-1 . many TGCAGTGTCCACGCTAACTATGGCTACACCTTC CSVHANYGYTF
TRBJ1-1 TRBV11-2 . many TGTGCCAGCAGCTTAGGCGGTGGGGGCACTGAAGCTTTCTTT CASSLGGGGTEAFF
TRBJ1-6 TRBV12-3/TRBV12-4 TRBD1 many TGTGCCAGCAGTCTGGACAGGGGCGGCTCACCCCTCCACTTT CASSLDRGGSPLHF
TRBJ2-1 TRBV5-1 TRBD1 . TGCGCCAGCAGCTTGGTGGACAGGGGCCACAATGAGCAGTTCTTC CASSLVDRGHNEQFF
TRBJ1-5 TRBV24-1 TRBD1 . TGTGCCACCAGTGATTCCCCGGGACAGGGGGCTGTTCAGCCCCAGCATTTT CATSDSPGQGAVQPQHF
TRBJ2-3 TRBV12-3/TRBV12-4 . . TGTGCCAGCAGTTTGAGGGACGGGGTATTCACAGATACGCAGTATTTT CASSLRDGVFTDTQYF
TRBJ1-6 TRBV9 . few TGTGCCAGCAGCGTGTTGGATTCACCCCTCCACTTT CASSVLDSPLHF
TRBJ1-2 TRBV6-6 TRBD1 few TGTGCCAGCCTGGACAGGGGCTATGGCTACACCTTC CASLDRGYGYTF
TRBJ1-2 TRBV12-3/TRBV12-4 . . TGTGCCAGCAGTCCGGCGGGGGGTAGGAACCATGGCTACACCTTC CASSPAGGRNHGYTF
TRBJ2-7 TRBV29-1 TRBD1 . TGCAGCGTTGGCCGGGACAGGGCGTCACGATCCTACGAGCAGTACTTC CSVGRDRASRSYEQYF
TRBJ2-5 TRBV4-1 . few TGCGCCAGCAGCCAAGTCCTGGCAGGGAAAGAGACCCAGTACTTC CASSQVLAGKETQYF
TRBJ2-6 TRBV20-1 . few TGCAGTGCTAGACAATCCGGACGCTCTGGGGCCAACGTCCTGACTTTC CSARQSGRSGANVLTF
TRBJ2-6 TRBV4-1 . . TGCGCCAGCAGCCAAGAAGGGAGTAAGGCTGGGGCCAACGTCCTGACTTTC CASSQEGSKAGANVLTF
TRBJ2-5 TRBV7-8 . . TGTGCCAGCAGCGTGTATGGGGGGGGGCCGAGTGAGACCCAGTACTTC CASSVYGGGPSETQYF
TRBJ2-1 TRBV7-3 . . TGTGCCAGCAGCTTAAACTCAGTGCTCAATGAGCAGTTCTTC CASSLNSVLNEQFF
TRBJ2-5 TRBV4-1 . many TGCGCCAGCAGCCAAGTCGGGGCGGGGGCCCCACAAGAGACCCAGTACTTC CASSQVGAGAPQETQYF
TRBJ1-2 TRBV7-9 . few TGTGCCAGCACCCAATCGGTGGCGGACTATGGCTACACCTTC CASTQSVADYGYTF
TRBJ2-5 TRBV5-1 . many TGCGCCAGCAGCTTGGGGCGCGGGGGCTCCCGGGAGACCCAGTACTTC CASSLGRGGSRETQYF
TRBJ2-3 TRBV5-1 TRBD2 . TGCGCCAGCAGCCGCTCGGGGGGGGCCGGCACAGATACGCAGTATTTT CASSRSGGAGTDTQYF
TRBJ1-5 TRBV6-2/TRBV6-3 . . TGTGCCAGCAGTATCGACGGTAGCAATCAGCCCCAGCATTTT CASSIDGSNQPQHF
TRBJ2-3 TRBV7-9 . few TGTGCCAGCAGTTCCGGCCGGTGGGGGCCTAGCACAGATACGCAGTATTTT CASSSGRWGPSTDTQYF
TRBJ2-3 TRBV20-1 . many TGCAGTGCTAGAGAGGGGTCAACATTTAGCACAGATACGCAGTATTTT CSAREGSTFSTDTQYF
TRBJ2-7 TRBV18 TRBD1 . TGTGCCAGCTCACCACCGTTGCAGGGGGCTTACGAGCAGTACTTC CASSPPLQGAYEQYF
TRBJ1-6 TRBV7-3 . . TGTGCCAGCAGCTTAACTCAGAATTCACCCCTCCACTTT CASSLTQNSPLHF
TRBJ1-5 TRBV18 . few TGTGCCAGCTCCGAGGGGGAAGGTCAGCCCCAGCATTTT CASSEGEGQPQHF
TRBJ2-2 TRBV10-1 . . TGCGCCACTCGGACCTTGGGGTCCGGGGAGCTGTTTTTT CATRTLGSGELFF
TRBJ1-1 TRBV4-2 . . TGTGCCAGCAGCCTACACATGTCGGGGGAAGCTTTCTTT CASSLHMSGEAFF
TRBJ2-7 TRBV3-1 . . TGTGCCAGCAGCCTGCACTCCTACGAGCAGTACTTC CASSLHSYEQYF